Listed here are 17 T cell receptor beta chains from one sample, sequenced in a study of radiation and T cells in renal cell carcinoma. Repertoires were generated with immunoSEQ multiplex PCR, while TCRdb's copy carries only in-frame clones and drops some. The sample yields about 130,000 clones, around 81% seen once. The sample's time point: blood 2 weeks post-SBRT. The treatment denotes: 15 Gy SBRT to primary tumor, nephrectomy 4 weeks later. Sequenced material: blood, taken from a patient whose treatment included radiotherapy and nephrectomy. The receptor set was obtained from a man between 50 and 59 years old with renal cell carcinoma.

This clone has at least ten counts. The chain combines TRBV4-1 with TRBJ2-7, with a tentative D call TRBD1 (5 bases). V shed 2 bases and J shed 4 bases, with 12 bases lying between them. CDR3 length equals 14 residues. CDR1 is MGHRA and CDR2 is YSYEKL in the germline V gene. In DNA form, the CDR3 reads TGCGCCAGCAGCCAATTCCAAGGGGCTTACGAGCAGTACTTC. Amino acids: CASSQFQGAYEQYF.

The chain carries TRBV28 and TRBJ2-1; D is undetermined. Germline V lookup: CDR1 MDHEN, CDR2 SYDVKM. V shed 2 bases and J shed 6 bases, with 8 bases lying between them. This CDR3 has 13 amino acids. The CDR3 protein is CASSLRNPNEQFF. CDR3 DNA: TGTGCCAGCAGTTTACGGAACCCCAATGAGCAGTTCTTC. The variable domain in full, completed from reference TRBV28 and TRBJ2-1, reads DVKVTQSSRYLVKRTGEKVFLECVQDMDHENMFWYRQDPGLGLRLIYFSYDVKMKEKGDIPEGYSVSREKKERFSLILESASTNQTSMYLCASSLRNPNEQFFGPGTRLTVL.

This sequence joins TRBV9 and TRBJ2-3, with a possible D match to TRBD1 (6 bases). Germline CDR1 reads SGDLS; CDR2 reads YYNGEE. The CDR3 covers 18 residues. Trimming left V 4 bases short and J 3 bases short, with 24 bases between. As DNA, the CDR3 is TGTGCCAGCAGCTCACCCGTTCTGACCGCAGGGGCAACAGATACGCAGTATTTT. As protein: CASSSPVLTAGATDTQYF.

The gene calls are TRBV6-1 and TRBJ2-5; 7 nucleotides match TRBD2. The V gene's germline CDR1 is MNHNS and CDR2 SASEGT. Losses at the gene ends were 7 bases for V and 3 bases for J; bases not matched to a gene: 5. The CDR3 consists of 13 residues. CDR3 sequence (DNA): TGTGCCAGCACCCCCAGCGGGAAAGAGACCCAGTACTTC. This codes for CASTPSGKETQYF.

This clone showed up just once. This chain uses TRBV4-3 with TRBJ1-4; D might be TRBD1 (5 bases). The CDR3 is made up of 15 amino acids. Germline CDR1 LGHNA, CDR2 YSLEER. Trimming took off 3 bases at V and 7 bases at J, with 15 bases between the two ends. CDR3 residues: CASSQQGAGGEKLFF. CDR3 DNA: TGCGCCAGCAGCCAGCAGGGAGCCGGCGGTGAAAAACTGTTTTTT.

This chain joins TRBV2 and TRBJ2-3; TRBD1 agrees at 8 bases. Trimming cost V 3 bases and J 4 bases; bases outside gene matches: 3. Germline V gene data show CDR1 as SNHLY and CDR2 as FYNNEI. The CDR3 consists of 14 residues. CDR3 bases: TGTGCCAGCAGTGATGGACAGGGAGCAGATACGCAGTATTTT. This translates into CASSDGQGADTQYF. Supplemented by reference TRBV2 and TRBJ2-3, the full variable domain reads EPEVTQTPSHQVTQMGQEVILRCVPISNHLYFYWYRQILGQKVEFLVSFYNNEISEKSEIFDDQFSVERPDGSNFTLKIRSTKLEDSAMYFCASSDGQGADTQYFGPGTRLTVL.

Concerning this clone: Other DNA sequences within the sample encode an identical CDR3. The CDR3 DNA reads TGTGCCAGCAGTTATACAGGAACGAACACCGGGGAGCTGTTTTTT. Its translation is CASSYTGTNTGELFF. This rearrangement joins TRBV6-5 to TRBJ2-2; D is perhaps TRBD1 (5 bases). V dropped 3 bases and J dropped 0 bases, with 8 bases sitting between them. Germline CDR1 and CDR2: MNHEY and SVGAGI. This CDR3 has 15 amino acids.

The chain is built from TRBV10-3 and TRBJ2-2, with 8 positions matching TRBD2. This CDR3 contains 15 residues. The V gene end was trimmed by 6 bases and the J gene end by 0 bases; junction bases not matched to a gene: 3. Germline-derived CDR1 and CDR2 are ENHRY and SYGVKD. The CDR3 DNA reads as TGTGCCATCAGGAAGCGGGAGTCGAACACCGGGGAGCTGTTTTTT. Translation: CAIRKRESNTGELFF.

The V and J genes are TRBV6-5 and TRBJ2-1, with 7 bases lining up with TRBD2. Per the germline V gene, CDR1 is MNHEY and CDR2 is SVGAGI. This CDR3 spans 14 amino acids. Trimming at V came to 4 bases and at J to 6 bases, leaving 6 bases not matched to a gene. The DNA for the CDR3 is TGTGCCAGCAGTTCACCTAGCGGAGGCAATGAGCAGTTCTTC. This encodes CASSSPSGGNEQFF.

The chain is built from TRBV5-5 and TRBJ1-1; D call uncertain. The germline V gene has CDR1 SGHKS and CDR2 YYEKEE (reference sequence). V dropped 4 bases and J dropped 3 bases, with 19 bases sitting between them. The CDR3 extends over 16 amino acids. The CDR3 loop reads CASSPVRLLRDTEAFF. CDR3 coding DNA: TGTGCCAGCAGCCCCGTCCGTCTCCTGCGCGACACTGAAGCTTTCTTT.

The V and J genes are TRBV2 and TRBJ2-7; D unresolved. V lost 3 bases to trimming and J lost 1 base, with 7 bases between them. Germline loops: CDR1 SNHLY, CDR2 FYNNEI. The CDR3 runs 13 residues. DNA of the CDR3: TGTGCCAGCAGTGAGGCGACATCCTACGAGCAGTACTTC. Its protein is CASSEATSYEQYF.

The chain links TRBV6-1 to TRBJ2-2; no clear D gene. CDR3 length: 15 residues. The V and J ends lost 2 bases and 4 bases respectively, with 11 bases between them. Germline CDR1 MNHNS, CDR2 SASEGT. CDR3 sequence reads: CASSEQPGVTGELFF. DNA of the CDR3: TGTGCCAGCAGTGAACAGCCGGGCGTCACCGGGGAGCTGTTTTTT.

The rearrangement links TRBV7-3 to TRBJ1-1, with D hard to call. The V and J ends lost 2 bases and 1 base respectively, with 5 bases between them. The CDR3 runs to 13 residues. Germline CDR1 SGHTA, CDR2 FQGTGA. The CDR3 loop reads CASSLYENTEAFF. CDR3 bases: TGTGCCAGCAGCTTATATGAGAACACTGAAGCTTTCTTT.

This CDR3 reads CASSDRQGKNTEAFF. The CDR3 DNA reads as TGCGCCAGCAGTGATCGACAGGGGAAGAACACTGAAGCTTTCTTT. V gene TRBV10-2 combines with J gene TRBJ1-1; 8 nucleotides line up with TRBD1. The CDR3 is 15 amino acids. CDR1 and CDR2 from the germline V gene are WSHSY and SAAADI. J was trimmed by 1 base and V by 3 bases; bases with no gene match: 4.

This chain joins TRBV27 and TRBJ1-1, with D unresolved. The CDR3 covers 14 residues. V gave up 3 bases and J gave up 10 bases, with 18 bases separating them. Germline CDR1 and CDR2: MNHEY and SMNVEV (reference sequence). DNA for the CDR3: TGTGCCAGCAGTTTGGGAGGAGGAGGAAGGTCAGCTTTCTTT. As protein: CASSLGGGGRSAFF.

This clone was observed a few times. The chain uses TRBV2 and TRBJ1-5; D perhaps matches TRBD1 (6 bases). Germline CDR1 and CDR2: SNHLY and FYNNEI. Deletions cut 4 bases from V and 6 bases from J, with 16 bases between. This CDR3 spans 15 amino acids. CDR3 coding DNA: TGTGCCAGCAGTGTACTTGAAGGGGGTCTTCAGCCCCAGCATTTT. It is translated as CASSVLEGGLQPQHF. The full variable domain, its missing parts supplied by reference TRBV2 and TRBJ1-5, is EPEVTQTPSHQVTQMGQEVILRCVPISNHLYFYWYRQILGQKVEFLVSFYNNEISEKSEIFDDQFSVERPDGSNFTLKIRSTKLEDSAMYFCASSVLEGGLQPQHFGDGTRLSIL.

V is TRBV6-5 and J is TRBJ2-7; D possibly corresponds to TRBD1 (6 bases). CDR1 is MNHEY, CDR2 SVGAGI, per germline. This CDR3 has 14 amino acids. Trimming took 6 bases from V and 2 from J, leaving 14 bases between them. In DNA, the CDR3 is TGTGCCAGCAGCTTGGACAGCGCGGCCTACGAGCAGTACTTC. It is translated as CASSLDSAAYEQYF.